These T cell receptor beta chains were read from a single sample in a study of identical twins. TCRdb re-called the 5' RACE reads with MiXCR, one entry per CDR3 protein. The sample has approximately 530,000 distinct CDR3 sequences; 20% to 25% are singletons. These data also featured in a second study, about yellow fever vaccine responses in identical twins.

The sequenced sample consisted of CD4+ T cells sorted from blood. All receptors derive from a woman younger than 35 in good health. Each CDR3 is given with its conserved first and last residue. Each record gives: D gene, J gene, clone size, V gene, CDR3 DNA, CDR3 protein. D genes are given only for firm matches. Clone sizes are given selectively: once, few, many, or a class where the clone is expanded.

>.|TRBJ1-2|.|TRBV7-9
TGTGCCAGCAGCTCCGGGGACGGGGTCTATGGCTACACCTTC
CASSSGDGVYGYTF
>TRBD1|TRBJ2-3|.|TRBV19
TGTGCCAGTAGTCTCTACGACAGGGCCTGGGGCACAGATACGCAGTATTTT
CASSLYDRAWGTDTQYF
>TRBD2|TRBJ2-3|few|TRBV27
TGTGCCAGCAGTGCCCCACGGGGGACTAGCGGAGATACGCAGTATTTT
CASSAPRGTSGDTQYF
>TRBD2|TRBJ2-1|many|TRBV25-1
TGTGCCAGCAGAGGACTAGCGGGAGGCAATGAGCAGTTCTTC
CASRGLAGGNEQFF
>.|TRBJ1-2|.|TRBV5-5
TGTGCCAGCAGTGGGGGGCGCACCGATATCTATGGCTACACCTTC
CASSGGRTDIYGYTF
>.|TRBJ2-5|few|TRBV12-3/TRBV12-4
TGTGCCAGCAGTTTATTTAAGGCGGAGACCCAGTACTTC
CASSLFKAETQYF
>.|TRBJ2-1|.|TRBV27
TGTGCCAGCAGCCCTACGGTACGGGGGTTGGACAATGAGCAGTTCTTC
CASSPTVRGLDNEQFF
>TRBD1|TRBJ2-2|few|TRBV12-3/TRBV12-4
TGTGCCAGCAGTTTTCGACAGGGGGCGACCGGGGAGCTGTTTTTT
CASSFRQGATGELFF
>TRBD2|TRBJ2-3|few|TRBV10-3
TGTGCCATCAGTGAGTCGGCGGGGGGCGTCACAGATACGCAGTATTTT
CAISESAGGVTDTQYF
>.|TRBJ2-1|.|TRBV29-1
TGCAGCGTTGAGGGCGGCCTCACCTACAATGAGCAGTTCTTC
CSVEGGLTYNEQFF
>.|TRBJ2-4|.|TRBV20-1
TGCAGTGCTATTGGGCGGGGGCCAGGAAAAAACATTCAGTACTTC
CSAIGRGPGKNIQYF
>TRBD1|TRBJ2-2|few|TRBV7-9
TGTGCCAGCAGTATTTGGACAGGGACCGGGGAGCTGTTTTTT
CASSIWTGTGELFF
>.|TRBJ2-5|.|TRBV28
TGTGCCAGCAGTTTAGAGGGTTCGTGGGAGACCCAGTACTTC
CASSLEGSWETQYF
>.|TRBJ2-2|once|TRBV5-4
TGTGCCAGCAGTTTACAAGCGGGTCAGAACACCGGGGAGCTGTTTTTT
CASSLQAGQNTGELFF